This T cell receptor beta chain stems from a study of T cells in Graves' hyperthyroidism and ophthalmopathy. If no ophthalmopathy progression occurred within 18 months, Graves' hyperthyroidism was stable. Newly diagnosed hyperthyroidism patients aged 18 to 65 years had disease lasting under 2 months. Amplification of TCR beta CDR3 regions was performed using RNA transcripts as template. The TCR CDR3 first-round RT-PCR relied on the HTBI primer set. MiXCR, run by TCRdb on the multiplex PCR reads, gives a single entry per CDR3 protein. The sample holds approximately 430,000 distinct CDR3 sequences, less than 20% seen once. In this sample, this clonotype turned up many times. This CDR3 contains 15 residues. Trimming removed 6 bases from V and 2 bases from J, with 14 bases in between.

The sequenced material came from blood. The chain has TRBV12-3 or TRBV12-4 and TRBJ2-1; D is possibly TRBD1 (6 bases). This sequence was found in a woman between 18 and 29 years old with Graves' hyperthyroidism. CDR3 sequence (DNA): TGTGCCAGCAGCACAGGGCTACTTGCCTACAATGAGCAGTTCTTC. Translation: CASSTGLLAYNEQFF.